This TCR beta chain originates from a study of blood T cell repertoires in COVID-19. Study summary: T cells, B-cell-depleted T cells, or PBMCs supplied cDNA or gDNA.

TCRdb keeps only in-frame clones here, not all; method: immunoSEQ multiplex PCR. The repertoire holds under 150,000 clones, with roughly 90% as singletons. Germline V gene data show CDR1 as LNHNV and CDR2 as YYDKDF (reference sequence). CDR3 length equals 14 residues. V lost 3 bases, J lost 7 bases, and 12 bases lay in between. The sequenced sample consisted of peripheral blood. J is TRBJ1-4 and V is TRBV15, with a tentative D call TRBD1 (5 bases). This TCR came from a man aged 60 to 75 with COVID-19, enrolled during active disease. As DNA, the CDR3 is TGTGCCACCAGCAGGCGGGGCTTTAGTGAAAAACTGTTTTTT. As protein: CATSRRGFSEKLFF.